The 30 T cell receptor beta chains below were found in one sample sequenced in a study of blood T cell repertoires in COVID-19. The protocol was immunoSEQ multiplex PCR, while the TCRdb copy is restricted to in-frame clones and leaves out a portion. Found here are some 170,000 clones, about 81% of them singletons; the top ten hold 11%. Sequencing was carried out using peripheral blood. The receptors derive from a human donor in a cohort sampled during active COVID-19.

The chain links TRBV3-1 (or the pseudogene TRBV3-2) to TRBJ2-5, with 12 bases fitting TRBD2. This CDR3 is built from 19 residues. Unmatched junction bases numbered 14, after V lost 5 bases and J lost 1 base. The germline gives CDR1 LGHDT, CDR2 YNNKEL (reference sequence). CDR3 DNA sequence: TGTGCCAGCAGCTCCCGACGGGCTAGCGGGGGGGCCTCCCAAGAGACCCAGTACTTC. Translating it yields CASSSRRASGGASQETQYF.

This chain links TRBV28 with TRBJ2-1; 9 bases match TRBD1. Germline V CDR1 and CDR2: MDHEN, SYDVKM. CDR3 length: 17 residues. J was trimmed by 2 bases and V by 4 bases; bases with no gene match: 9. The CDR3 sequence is CASSSRDRELTYNEQFF. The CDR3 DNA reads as TGTGCCAGCAGTTCCCGGGACAGGGAACTCACCTACAATGAGCAGTTCTTC.

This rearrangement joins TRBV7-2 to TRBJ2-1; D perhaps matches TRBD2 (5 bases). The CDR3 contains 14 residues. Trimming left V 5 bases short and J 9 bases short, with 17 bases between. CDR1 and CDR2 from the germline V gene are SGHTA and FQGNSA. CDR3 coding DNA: TGTGCCAGCAGCCCGCATGAGGGTAGGACTGAGCAGTTCTTC. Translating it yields CASSPHEGRTEQFF.

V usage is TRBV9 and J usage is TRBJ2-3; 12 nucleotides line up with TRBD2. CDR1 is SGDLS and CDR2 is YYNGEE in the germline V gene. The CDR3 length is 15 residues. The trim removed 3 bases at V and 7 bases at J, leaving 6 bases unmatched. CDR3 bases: TGTGCCAGCAGCGGCGCTAGCGGGGGGGCAAATACGCAGTATTTT. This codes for CASSGASGGANTQYF.

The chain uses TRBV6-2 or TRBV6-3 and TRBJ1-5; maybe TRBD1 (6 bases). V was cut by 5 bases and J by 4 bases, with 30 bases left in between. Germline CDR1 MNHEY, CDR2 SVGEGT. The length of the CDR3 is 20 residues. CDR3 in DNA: TGTGCCAGCAGTCTAAGATCGCGAAGGGGGACGTCCTTAGCAAATCAGCCCCAGCATTTT. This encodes CASSLRSRRGTSLANQPQHF.

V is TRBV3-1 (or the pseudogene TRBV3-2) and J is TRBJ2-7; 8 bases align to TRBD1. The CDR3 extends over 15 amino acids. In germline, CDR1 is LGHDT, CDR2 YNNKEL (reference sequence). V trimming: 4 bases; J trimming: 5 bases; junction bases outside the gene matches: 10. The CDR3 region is CASSRRTGRGDEQYF. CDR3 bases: TGTGCCAGCAGCCGACGGACAGGGCGTGGGGACGAGCAGTACTTC.

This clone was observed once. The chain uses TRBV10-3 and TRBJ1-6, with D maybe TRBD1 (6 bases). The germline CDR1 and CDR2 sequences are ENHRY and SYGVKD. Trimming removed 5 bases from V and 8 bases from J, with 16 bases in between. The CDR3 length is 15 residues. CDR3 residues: CAISFGQQADSPLHF. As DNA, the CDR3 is TGTGCCATCAGTTTCGGACAGCAGGCGGATTCACCCCTCCACTTT.

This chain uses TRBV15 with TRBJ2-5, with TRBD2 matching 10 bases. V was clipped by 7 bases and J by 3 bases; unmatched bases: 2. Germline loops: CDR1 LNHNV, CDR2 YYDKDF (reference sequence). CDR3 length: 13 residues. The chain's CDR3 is CATTGLAEETQYF. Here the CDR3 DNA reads TGTGCCACCACAGGACTAGCGGAAGAGACCCAGTACTTC.

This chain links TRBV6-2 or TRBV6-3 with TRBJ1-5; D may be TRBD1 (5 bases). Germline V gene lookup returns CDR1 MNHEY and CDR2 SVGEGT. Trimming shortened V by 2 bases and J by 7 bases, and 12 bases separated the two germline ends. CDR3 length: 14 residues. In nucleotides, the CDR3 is TGTGCCAGCAGTTACGGAGGGGTGGGCCAGCCCCAGCATTTT. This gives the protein CASSYGGVGQPQHF.

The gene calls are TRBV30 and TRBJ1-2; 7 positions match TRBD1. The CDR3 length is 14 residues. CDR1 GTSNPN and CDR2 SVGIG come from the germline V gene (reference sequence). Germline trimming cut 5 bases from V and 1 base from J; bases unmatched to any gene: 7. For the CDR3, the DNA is TGTGCCTGGGGACGACAGGGACATAACTATGGCTACACCTTC. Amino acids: CAWGRQGHNYGYTF.

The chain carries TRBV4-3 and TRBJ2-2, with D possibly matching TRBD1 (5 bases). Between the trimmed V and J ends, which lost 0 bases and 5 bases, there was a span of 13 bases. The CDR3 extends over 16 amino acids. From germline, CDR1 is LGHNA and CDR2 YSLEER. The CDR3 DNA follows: TGCGCCAGCAGCCAAGATCCCGGCAGGGTTACCGGGGAGCTGTTTTTT. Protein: CASSQDPGRVTGELFF.

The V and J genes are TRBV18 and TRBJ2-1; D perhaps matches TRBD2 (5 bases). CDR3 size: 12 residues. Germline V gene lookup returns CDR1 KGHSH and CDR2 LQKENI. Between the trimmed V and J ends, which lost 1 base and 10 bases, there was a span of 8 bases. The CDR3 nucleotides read TGTGCCAGCTCACCACTGTCGGGGGAGCAGTTCTTC. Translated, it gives CASSPLSGEQFF.

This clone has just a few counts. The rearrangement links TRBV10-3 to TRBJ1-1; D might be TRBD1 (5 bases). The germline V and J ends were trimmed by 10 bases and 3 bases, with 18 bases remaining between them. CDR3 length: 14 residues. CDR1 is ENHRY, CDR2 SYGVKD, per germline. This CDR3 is CASRPYGGDTEAFF. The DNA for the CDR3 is TGTGCCAGCAGACCCTACGGGGGTGACACTGAAGCTTTCTTT.

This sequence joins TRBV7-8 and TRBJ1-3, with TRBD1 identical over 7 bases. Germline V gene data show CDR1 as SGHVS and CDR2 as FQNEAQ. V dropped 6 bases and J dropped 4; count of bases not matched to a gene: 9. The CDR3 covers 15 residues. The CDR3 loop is CASRPYRQGGNTIYF. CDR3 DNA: TGTGCCAGCAGGCCCTATAGACAGGGAGGAAACACCATATATTTT.

DNA of the CDR3: TGTGCCAGCAGCCCCTTAGCTTCACCCCTCCACTTT. Amino acid sequence: CASSPLASPLHF. The chain uses TRBV27 and TRBJ1-6; D gene unclear. Trimming pared 6 bases from V and 9 bases from J, leaving 9 bases between. Germline V gives CDR1 MNHEY, CDR2 SMNVEV (reference sequence). The CDR3 is made up of 12 amino acids.

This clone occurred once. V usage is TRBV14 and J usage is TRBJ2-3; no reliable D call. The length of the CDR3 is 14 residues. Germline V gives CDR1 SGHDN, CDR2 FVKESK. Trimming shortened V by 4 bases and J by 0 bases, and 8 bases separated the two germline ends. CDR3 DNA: TGTGCCAGCAGCCCCTTCGGGAGCACAGATACGCAGTATTTT. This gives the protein CASSPFGSTDTQYF.

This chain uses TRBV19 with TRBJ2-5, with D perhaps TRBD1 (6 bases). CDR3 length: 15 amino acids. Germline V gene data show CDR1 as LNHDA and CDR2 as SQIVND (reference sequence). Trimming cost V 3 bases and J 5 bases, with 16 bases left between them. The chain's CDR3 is CASSIADSLGETQYF. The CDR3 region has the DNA TGTGCCAGTAGTATTGCGGACAGTTTAGGGGAGACCCAGTACTTC. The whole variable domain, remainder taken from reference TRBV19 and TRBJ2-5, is DGGITQSPKYLFRKEGQNVTLSCEQNLNHDAMYWYRQDPGQGLRLIYYSQIVNDFQKGDIAEGYSVSREKKESFPLTVTSAQKNPTAFYLCASSIADSLGETQYFGPGTRLLVL.

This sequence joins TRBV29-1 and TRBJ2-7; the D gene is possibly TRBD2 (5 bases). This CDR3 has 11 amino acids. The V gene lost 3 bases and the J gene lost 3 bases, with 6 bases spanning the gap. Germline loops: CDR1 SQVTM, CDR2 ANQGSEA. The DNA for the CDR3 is TGCAGCGTTGACAGCGGCTACGAGCAGTACTTC. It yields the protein CSVDSGYEQYF.

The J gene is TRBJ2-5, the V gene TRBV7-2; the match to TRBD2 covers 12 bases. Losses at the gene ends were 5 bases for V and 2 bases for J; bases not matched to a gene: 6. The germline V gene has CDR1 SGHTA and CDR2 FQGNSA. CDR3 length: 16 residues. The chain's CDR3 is CASSIHGLAGQETQYF. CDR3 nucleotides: TGTGCCAGCAGCATCCACGGACTAGCGGGGCAAGAGACCCAGTACTTC. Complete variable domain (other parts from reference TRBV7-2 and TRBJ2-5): GAGVSQSPSNKVTEKGKDVELRCDPISGHTALYWYRQSLGQGLEFLIYFQGNSAPDKSGLPSDRFSAERTGGSVSTLTIQRTQQEDSAVYLCASSIHGLAGQETQYFGPGTRLLVL.

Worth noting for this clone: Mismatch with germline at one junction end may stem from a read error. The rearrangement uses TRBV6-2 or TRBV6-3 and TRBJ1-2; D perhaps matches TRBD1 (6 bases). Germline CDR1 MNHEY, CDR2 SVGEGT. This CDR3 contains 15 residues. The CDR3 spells CASSNSPRGATGYTF. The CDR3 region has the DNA TGTGCCAGCAGTAACTCCCCTCGGGGGGCGACGGGCTACACCTTC.

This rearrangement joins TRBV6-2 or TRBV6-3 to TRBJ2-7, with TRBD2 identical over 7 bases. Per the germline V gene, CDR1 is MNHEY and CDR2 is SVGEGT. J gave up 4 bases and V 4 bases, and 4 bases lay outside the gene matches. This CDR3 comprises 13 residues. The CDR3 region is CASSSTSTYEQYF. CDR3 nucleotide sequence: TGTGCCAGCAGTTCGACTAGCACATACGAGCAGTACTTC.

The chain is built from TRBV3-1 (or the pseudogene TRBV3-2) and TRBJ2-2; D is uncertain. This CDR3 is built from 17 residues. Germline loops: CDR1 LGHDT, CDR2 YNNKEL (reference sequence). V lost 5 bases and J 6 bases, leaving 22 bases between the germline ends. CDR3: CASSSTPGVGNPGELFF. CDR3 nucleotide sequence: TGTGCCAGCAGCTCTACCCCGGGTGTGGGTAACCCCGGGGAGCTGTTTTTT.

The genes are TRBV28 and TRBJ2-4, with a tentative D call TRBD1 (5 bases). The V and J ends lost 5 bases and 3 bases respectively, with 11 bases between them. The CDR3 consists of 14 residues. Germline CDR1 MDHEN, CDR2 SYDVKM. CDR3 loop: CASSGQGSKNIQYF. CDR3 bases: TGTGCCAGCAGTGGCCAGGGTAGCAAAAACATTCAGTACTTC.

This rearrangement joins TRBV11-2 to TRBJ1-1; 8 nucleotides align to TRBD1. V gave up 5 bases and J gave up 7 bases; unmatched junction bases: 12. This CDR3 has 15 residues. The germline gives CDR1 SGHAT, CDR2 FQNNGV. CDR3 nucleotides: TGTGCCAGCAGCCGTCCGACAGGGGCACTTGATGAAGCTTTCTTT. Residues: CASSRPTGALDEAFF.

The chain's CDR3 is CASSLTEMQGAQNSPLHF. The CDR3 DNA reads TGTGCCAGCTCACTTACGGAGATGCAGGGGGCACAAAATTCACCCCTCCACTTT. The V and J genes are TRBV18 and TRBJ1-6, with TRBD1 matching 8 bases. The V segment lost 4 bases and the J segment 7 bases; nucleotides outside the gene matches: 15. The CDR3 has 18 residues. CDR1 and CDR2 (germline): KGHSH, LQKENI.

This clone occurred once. CDR3 region: CASRIPGLESDTQYF. CDR3 bases: TGTGCCAGCAGGATACCGGGACTAGAGTCAGATACGCAGTATTTT. The chain uses TRBV27 and TRBJ2-3; 8 bases line up with TRBD2. The CDR3 runs to 15 residues. The germline CDR1 and CDR2 sequences are MNHEY and SMNVEV (reference sequence). J was trimmed by 4 bases and V by 6 bases; bases with no gene match: 9.

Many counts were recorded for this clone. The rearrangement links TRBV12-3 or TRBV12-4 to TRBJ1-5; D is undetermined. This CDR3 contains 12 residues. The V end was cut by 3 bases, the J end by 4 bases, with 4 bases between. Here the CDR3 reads CASSFRNQPQHF. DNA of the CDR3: TGTGCCAGCAGTTTTCGTAATCAGCCCCAGCATTTT.

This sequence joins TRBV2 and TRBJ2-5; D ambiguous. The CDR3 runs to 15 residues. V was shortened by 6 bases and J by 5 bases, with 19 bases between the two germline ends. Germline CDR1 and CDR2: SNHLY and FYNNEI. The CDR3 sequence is CASSGLTPVVETQYF. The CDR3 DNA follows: TGTGCCAGCAGCGGTCTTACCCCCGTCGTGGAGACCCAGTACTTC.

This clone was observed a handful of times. The CDR3 is CATSDLSRWSDTQYF. As DNA, the CDR3 is TGTGCCACCAGTGACCTCTCGCGTTGGAGTGATACGCAGTATTTT. This chain joins TRBV24-1 and TRBJ2-3; D not certain. The germline V and J ends were trimmed by 4 bases and 6 bases, with 16 bases remaining between them. The CDR3 contains 15 residues. CDR1 is KGHDR, CDR2 SFDVKD, per germline.

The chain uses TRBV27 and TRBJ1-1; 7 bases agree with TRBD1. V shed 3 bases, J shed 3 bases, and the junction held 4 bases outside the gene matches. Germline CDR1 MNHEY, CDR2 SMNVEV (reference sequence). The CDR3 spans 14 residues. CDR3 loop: CASSFRQGDTEAFF. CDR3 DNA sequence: TGTGCCAGCAGTTTTCGGCAGGGGGACACTGAAGCTTTCTTT.